Listed below are T cell receptor beta chains from one sample, sequenced in a study of glioma-infiltrating T cells after dendritic cell vaccination. Assay: immunoSEQ multiplex PCR; the TCRdb copy retains only in-frame clones and omits some. Of fewer than 11,000 clones listed, roughly 86% are singletons. The sample was blood, taken after dendritic cell vaccination. The origin of the receptors is a human donor with glioblastoma. Each CDR3 is given without its conserved first and last residue.

>TRBJ2-7|TRBV27
ASKDRGWTYEQY
>TRBJ2-3|TRBV10-3
AISALEDRLGPDTQY
>TRBJ2-7|TRBV28
ASSQPLQGSSD
>TRBJ2-7|TRBV5-4
ASRRTSGTDEQY
>TRBJ2-7|TRBV28
ATRSGTSGYEQY
>TRBJ2-5|TRBV11-2
ASSSSQETQY
>TRBJ1-2|TRBV29-1
SVVPGTGKNYGYT
>TRBJ2-1|TRBV6-1
ASGRTYDLEQF
>TRBJ2-3|TRBV7-9
ASSLGQRFTDTQY
>TRBJ2-2|TRBV29-1
SARTGGTGELF
>TRBJ2-7|TRBV7-3
ASSYTGSYEQY
>TRBJ2-7|TRBV6-1
ASKLAVSYEQY
>TRBJ2-7|TRBV5-4
ASHPGRDSYEQY
>TRBJ1-1|TRBV15
ATSRVRGAGTEAF
>TRBJ2-1|TRBV4-3
ASSQEFSGSRSYNEQF